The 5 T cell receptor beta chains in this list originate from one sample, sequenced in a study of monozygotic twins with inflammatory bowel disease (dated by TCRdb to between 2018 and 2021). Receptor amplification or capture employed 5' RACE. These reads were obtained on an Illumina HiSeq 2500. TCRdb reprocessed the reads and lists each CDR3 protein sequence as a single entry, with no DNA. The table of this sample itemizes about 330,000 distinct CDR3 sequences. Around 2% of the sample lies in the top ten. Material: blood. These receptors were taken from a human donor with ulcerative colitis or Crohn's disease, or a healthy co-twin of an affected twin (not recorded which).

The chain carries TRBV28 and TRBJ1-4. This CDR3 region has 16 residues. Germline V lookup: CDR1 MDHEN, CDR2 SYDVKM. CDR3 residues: CATLDRPSSYNEKLFF. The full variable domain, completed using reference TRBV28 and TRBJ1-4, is DVKVTQSSRYLVKRTGEKVFLECVQDMDHENMFWYRQDPGLGLRLIYFSYDVKMKEKGDIPEGYSVSREKKERFSLILESASTNQTSMYLCATLDRPSSYNEKLFFGSGTQLSVL.

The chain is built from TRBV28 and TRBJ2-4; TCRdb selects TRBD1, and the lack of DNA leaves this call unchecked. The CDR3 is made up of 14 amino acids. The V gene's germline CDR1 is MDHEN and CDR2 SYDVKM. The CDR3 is CASTDRASKNIQYF. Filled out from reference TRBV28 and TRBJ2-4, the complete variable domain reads DVKVTQSSRYLVKRTGEKVFLECVQDMDHENMFWYRQDPGLGLRLIYFSYDVKMKEKGDIPEGYSVSREKKERFSLILESASTNQTSMYLCASTDRASKNIQYFGAGTRLSVL.

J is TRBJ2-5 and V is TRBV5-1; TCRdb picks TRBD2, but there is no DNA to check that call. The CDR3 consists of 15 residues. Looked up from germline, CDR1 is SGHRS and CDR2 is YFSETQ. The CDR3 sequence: CASTWGLAGQETQYF.

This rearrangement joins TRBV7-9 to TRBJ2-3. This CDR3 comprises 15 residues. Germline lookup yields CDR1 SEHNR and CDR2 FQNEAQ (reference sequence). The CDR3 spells CASSFGAASTDTQYF.

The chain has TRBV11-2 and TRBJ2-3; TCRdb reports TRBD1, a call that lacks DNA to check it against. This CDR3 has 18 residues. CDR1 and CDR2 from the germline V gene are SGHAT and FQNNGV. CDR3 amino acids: CASSLDGGGRPSTDTQYF.